The 32 T cell receptor beta chains given below trace back to one sample, sequenced in a study of control samples from healthy donors and cancer patients. TCRdb keeps only in-frame clones here, not all; method: immunoSEQ multiplex PCR. The sample yields 79,000 or so clones, about 89% seen once. The sequencing input was PBMCs. The receptors derive from a woman in her forties or fifties with colorectal cancer.

This clone occurred a few times. The V call is TRBV27, the J call TRBJ2-1; the match to TRBD2 covers 12 bases. Per germline, CDR1 MNHEY and CDR2 SMNVEV (reference sequence). The CDR3 contains 16 residues. Losses at the gene ends were 4 bases for V and 5 bases for J; bases not matched to a gene: 6. The CDR3 DNA reads TGTGCCAGCAGTTCCCCTCTAGCGGGGGGGCACAATGAGCAGTTCTTC. It translates to CASSSPLAGGHNEQFF.

A remark on this clone: Germline is not matched at one junction end, which may reflect a read error. The V call is TRBV5-6, the J call TRBJ2-1; 11 positions agree with TRBD2. This CDR3 contains 17 residues. The germline gives CDR1 SGHDT, CDR2 YYEEEE. This CDR3 is CASSSYLAGGSFNEQFF. Written as DNA, the CDR3 is TGTGCCAGCAGCTCGTACCTAGCGGGGGGCTCCTTCAATGAGCAGTTCTTC.

The chain recombines TRBV6-5 with TRBJ1-1; D is ambiguous. Trimming left V 8 bases short and J 5 bases short, with 12 bases between. The germline gives CDR1 MNHEY, CDR2 SVGAGI. The CDR3 loop spans 12 amino acids. DNA of the CDR3: TGTGCCAGCGAGGGCCCAGAGACTGAAGCTTTCTTT. It yields the protein CASEGPETEAFF.

The gene calls are TRBV7-9 and TRBJ1-3; D is ambiguous. CDR1 is SEHNR, CDR2 FQNEAQ, per germline (reference sequence). The CDR3 extends over 14 amino acids. The germline V and J ends were trimmed by 5 bases and 1 base, with 9 bases remaining between them. This chain's CDR3 is CASSLTGSGNTIYF. CDR3 coding DNA: TGTGCCAGCAGCCTGACGGGGTCTGGAAACACCATATATTTT.

This clone was observed a single time. This chain links TRBV21-1 with TRBJ2-5; the table gives TRBD2 as D, unverified against the DNA. TRBV21-1 is assigned pseudogene status. The CDR3 spans 15 residues. The CDR3: CASSKYVAQQETQYF. In DNA form, the CDR3 reads TGTGCCAGCAGCAAGTACGTAGCCCAGCAAGAGACCCAGTACTTC.

This chain uses TRBV28 with TRBJ1-2, with 8 bases fitting TRBD1. The V gene's germline CDR1 is MDHEN and CDR2 SYDVKM. The CDR3 covers 14 residues. V trimming: 6 bases; J trimming: 8 bases; junction bases outside the gene matches: 11. CDR3 DNA sequence: TGTGCCAGCAGAGAGACAGGGGCCACGTTGGGCTACACCTTC. It specifies CASRETGATLGYTF.

The CDR3 DNA reads TGTGCCAGCAGTAGGGAGTTAGCCAAAAACATTCAGTACTTC. This sequence encodes CASSRELAKNIQYF. This sequence joins TRBV6-5 and TRBJ2-4, with TRBD2 as a possible D gene (5 bases). Trimming left V 5 bases short and J 0 bases short, with 8 bases between. The CDR3 spans 14 residues. The germline V gene encodes CDR1 MNHEY and CDR2 SVGAGI.

This clone was observed a few times. The chain carries TRBV7-3 and TRBJ1-2; a weak D match, TRBD1 (6 bases). Germline loops: CDR1 SGHTA, CDR2 FQGTGA. The CDR3 totals 13 residues. Trimming removed 5 bases at V and 7 bases at J, with 14 bases between. The DNA of the CDR3 is TGTGCCAGCAGCCCACAGGGTTCTACTGGCTACACCTTC. Residues: CASSPQGSTGYTF.

CDR3 in amino acids: CSVEVTGGNTEAFF. CDR3 bases: TGCAGCGTTGAAGTGACAGGGGGGAACACTGAAGCTTTCTTT. The chain is built from TRBV29-1 and TRBJ1-1; 9 bases map to TRBD1. The CDR3 spans 14 residues. Germline trimming cut 1 base from V and 1 base from J; bases unmatched to any gene: 1. Per the germline V gene, CDR1 is SQVTM and CDR2 is ANQGSEA. The full variable domain, its missing parts supplied by reference TRBV29-1 and TRBJ1-1, is SAVISQKPSRDICQRGTSLTIQCQVDSQVTMMFWYRQQPGQSLTLIATANQGSEATYESGFVIDKFPISRPNLTFSTLTVSNMSPEDSSIYLCSVEVTGGNTEAFFGQGTRLTVV.

CDR3 in DNA: TGTGCCAGCAGCTTGCTAGCGGGGGGGATAAATGAGCAGTTCTTC. Translated, it gives CASSLLAGGINEQFF. The J gene is TRBJ2-1, the V gene TRBV11-1; 12 bases are shared with TRBD2. This CDR3 spans 15 amino acids. The J segment lost 7 bases and the V segment lost 3 bases, leaving 4 bases of the junction unmatched. Germline assignment: CDR1 SGHAT and CDR2 FQDESV (reference sequence). Full variable domain (missing parts from reference TRBV11-1 and TRBJ2-1): EAEVAQSPRYKITEKSQAVAFWCDPISGHATLYWYRQILGQGPELLVQFQDESVVDDSQLPKDRFSAERLKGVDSTLKIQPAELGDSAMYLCASSLLAGGINEQFFGPGTRLTVL.

The V gene is TRBV28, the J gene TRBJ2-6; weak D call: TRBD2 (5 bases). Per germline, CDR1 MDHEN and CDR2 SYDVKM. CDR3 size: 17 residues. The ends were cut back, 3 bases at V and 2 bases at J, with 14 bases in the middle. The CDR3 spells CASSFLSRGTGANVLTF. DNA for the CDR3: TGTGCCAGCAGTTTTCTATCTCGGGGTACTGGGGCCAACGTCCTGACTTTC.

The chain has TRBV7-9 and TRBJ1-1; D call uncertain. Trimming took 3 bases from V and 1 from J, leaving 9 bases between them. Germline V gene data show CDR1 as SEHNR and CDR2 as FQNEAQ (reference sequence). The CDR3 totals 14 residues. For the CDR3, the DNA is TGTGCCAGCAGCTTCACGGGTGCGAACACTGAAGCTTTCTTT. Its protein is CASSFTGANTEAFF.

The CDR3 DNA is TGTGCCTGGAGTGTAAACGCTGCTGAAGCTTTCTTT. Protein sequence: CAWSVNAAEAFF. The rearrangement uses TRBV30 and TRBJ1-1; D not resolved. CDR1 is GTSNPN, CDR2 SVGIG, per germline (reference sequence). Trimming pared 0 bases from V and 6 bases from J, leaving 8 bases between. This CDR3 has 12 residues.

The chain combines TRBV4-3 with TRBJ1-5, with D unresolved. CDR1 is LGHNA and CDR2 is YSLEER in the germline V gene. CDR3 size: 16 residues. Trimming removed 0 bases from V and 1 base from J, with 10 bases in between. The CDR3 DNA reads TGCGCCAGCAGCCAAGAAGCACAGCCGAGCAATCAGCCCCAGCATTTT. Translated, it gives CASSQEAQPSNQPQHF.

This clone was counted once. The J gene is TRBJ1-4, the V gene TRBV3-1 (or the pseudogene TRBV3-2); 9 nucleotides align to TRBD1. The CDR3 loop spans 16 amino acids. After removal of 1 base from V and 10 bases from J, the junction contained 10 bases not matched to a gene. Per germline, CDR1 LGHDT and CDR2 YNNKEL (reference sequence). The chain's CDR3 is CASSQGGGQGYGKLFF. The DNA of the CDR3 is TGTGCCAGCAGCCAAGGGGGAGGACAGGGGTACGGAAAACTGTTTTTT.

Remarks on this clone: The junction shows a germline mismatch at one end, possibly a read error. The genes are TRBV6-5 and TRBJ2-2, with D maybe TRBD2 (6 bases). CDR3 length: 13 residues. The V gene's germline CDR1 is MNHEY and CDR2 SVGAGI. Here the CDR3 reads CASSPLGTGGLFF. CDR3 bases: TGTGCCAGCAGTCCCCTAGGGACCGGGGGGCTGTTTTTT.

The chain combines TRBV20-1 with TRBJ2-1, with TRBD2 matching over 8 bases. The CDR3 runs 14 residues. CDR1 and CDR2 (germline): DFQATT, SNEGSKA (reference sequence). Trimming took 3 bases from V and 4 from J; bases not matched to a gene: 5. The CDR3 DNA follows: TGCAGTGCTAGTGGTAGCGGGGAGTACAATGAGCAGTTCTTC. Amino acid sequence: CSASGSGEYNEQFF.

The V call is TRBV24-1, the J call TRBJ1-2, with 11 bases matching TRBD1. V was clipped by 12 bases and J by 8 bases; unmatched bases: 4. Germline CDR1 is KGHDR and CDR2 is SFDVKD. The length of the CDR3 is 11 residues. The CDR3: CAAWTGGGYTF. In nucleotides, the CDR3 is TGTGCCGCCTGGACAGGGGGCGGCTACACCTTC.

The rearrangement joins TRBV4-3 to TRBJ1-1; D might be TRBD1 (6 bases). Germline CDR1 is LGHNA and CDR2 is YSLEER. V was clipped by 0 bases and J by 5 bases, with 13 bases between them. CDR3 length: 15 residues. CDR3 amino acids: CASSQDRWQGTEAFF. In DNA form, the CDR3 reads TGCGCCAGCAGCCAAGACAGGTGGCAGGGGACTGAAGCTTTCTTT.

This chain joins TRBV5-1 and TRBJ1-1; D is possibly TRBD1 (5 bases). Trimming shortened V by 4 bases and J by 1 base, and 8 bases separated the two germline ends. The CDR3 extends over 13 amino acids. The germline V gene encodes CDR1 SGHRS and CDR2 YFSETQ. CDR3 protein: CASSGGGNTEAFF. CDR3 coding DNA: TGCGCCAGCAGCGGCGGGGGGAACACTGAAGCTTTCTTT.

The gene calls are TRBV2 and TRBJ1-5; tentative D call: TRBD1 (5 bases). Trimming left V 8 bases short and J 6 bases short, with 20 bases between. The CDR3 sequence is 15 residues long. Looked up from germline, CDR1 is SNHLY and CDR2 is FYNNEI. CDR3 sequence (DNA): TGTGCCAGCTCTCCTTCACAGGTGGCGGGTCAGCCCCAGCATTTT. Translation: CASSPSQVAGQPQHF.

CDR3 nucleotide sequence: TGCGCCAGCAGCTTGGTGGGGCCCGCTTATAATTCACCCCTCCACTTT. It codes for CASSLVGPAYNSPLHF. The V gene is TRBV5-1, the J gene TRBJ1-6, with a possible D match to TRBD1 (5 bases). The CDR3 runs 16 residues. CDR1 and CDR2 (germline): SGHRS, YFSETQ. Trimming removed 0 bases from V and 4 bases from J, with 11 bases in between.

V and J are TRBV7-9 and TRBJ1-2, with 8 bases lining up with TRBD1. J gave up 5 bases and V 5 bases, and 7 bases lay outside the gene matches. The germline CDR1 and CDR2 sequences are SEHNR and FQNEAQ (reference sequence). The CDR3 consists of 14 residues. CDR3 DNA: TGTGCCAGCAGCCTACCCGGACAGGGATATGGCTACACCTTC. Translation: CASSLPGQGYGYTF.

The chain couples TRBV12-5 to TRBJ1-1; D remains unclear. V lost 3 bases and J lost 1, with 12 bases in between. CDR1 and CDR2 from the germline V gene are LGHNT and FRNRAP. The CDR3 is 15 residues long. CDR3 nucleotide sequence: TGTGCTAGTGGTTTCTCTGGCAGACCGAACACTGAAGCTTTCTTT. It encodes CASGFSGRPNTEAFF.

The CDR3 loop is CASSFSGRDEQYV. DNA of the CDR3: TGTGCCAGCAGTTTTTCGGGGAGGGACGAGCAGTACGTC. The J gene is TRBJ2-7, the V gene TRBV28; the match to TRBD2 covers 7 bases. V lost 3 bases and J lost 5; bases outside the gene matches: 4. Per germline, CDR1 MDHEN and CDR2 SYDVKM. The CDR3 runs 13 residues.

The chain is built from TRBV5-6 and TRBJ2-1; possible D gene TRBD1, 5 bases. The length of the CDR3 is 11 residues. Germline V CDR1 and CDR2: SGHDT, YYEEEE. Trimming took off 2 bases at V and 9 bases at J, with 6 bases between the two ends. The CDR3 region is CASSFRVEQFF. The CDR3, as DNA: TGTGCCAGCAGCTTCAGGGTTGAGCAGTTCTTC. The full variable domain, in which reference TRBV5-6 and TRBJ2-1 provide the parts outside the CDR3, is DAGVTQSPTHLIKTRGQQVTLRCSPKSGHDTVSWYQQALGQGPQFIFQYYEEEERQRGNFPDRFSGHQFPNYSSELNVNALLLGDSALYLCASSFRVEQFFGPGTRLTVL.

The chain joins TRBV18 to TRBJ1-4, with D hard to call. V was cut by 3 bases and J by 7 bases, with 15 bases left in between. The CDR3 loop spans 15 amino acids. Per germline, CDR1 KGHSH and CDR2 LQKENI. The CDR3 DNA sequence: TGTGCCAGCTCACCCCTCGTGGGCGTTGGTGAAAAACTGTTTTTT. It specifies CASSPLVGVGEKLFF.

V usage is TRBV20-1 and J usage is TRBJ2-6; D remains unclear. This CDR3 region has 16 residues. Germline CDR1 and CDR2: DFQATT and SNEGSKA (reference sequence). The V end was cut by 3 bases, the J end by 2 bases, with 14 bases between. The CDR3, as DNA: TGCAGTGCTAGTGGGTCGGCTTGGGCTGGGGCCAACGTCCTGACTTTC. This codes for CSASGSAWAGANVLTF.

This clone was found once. This chain uses TRBV7-2 with TRBJ2-5, with TRBD2 as a possible D gene (5 bases). The CDR3 loop spans 14 amino acids. Germline V gene data show CDR1 as SGHTA and CDR2 as FQGNSA. The germline V and J ends were trimmed by 4 bases and 3 bases, with 12 bases remaining between them. The CDR3 region is CASSSGSDKETQYF. CDR3 in DNA: TGTGCCAGCAGCTCCGGTAGCGATAAAGAGACCCAGTACTTC.

The chain joins TRBV7-9 to TRBJ2-1; no clear D. V was pared by 1 base and J by 6 bases, with 10 bases between. CDR1 SEHNR and CDR2 FQNEAQ come from the germline V gene (reference sequence). CDR3 length: 14 residues. The CDR3 is CASSLDGPGNEQFF. CDR3 nucleotide sequence: TGTGCCAGCAGCTTAGATGGTCCCGGCAATGAGCAGTTCTTC.

This clone was counted a single time. The sample holds other DNA sequences that translate to the same CDR3. This sequence joins TRBV19 and TRBJ2-3, with 12 bases aligning to TRBD2. This CDR3 is built from 16 residues. Trimming took 1 base from V and 1 from J; bases not matched to a gene: 0. Germline loops: CDR1 LNHDA, CDR2 SQIVND (reference sequence). CDR3 sequence (DNA): TGTGCCAGTAGTATAGGACTAGCGGGAGGCACAGATACGCAGTATTTT. This gives the protein CASSIGLAGGTDTQYF.

The chain recombines TRBV28 with TRBJ1-2; no definite D call. Germline CDR1 reads MDHEN; CDR2 reads SYDVKM. V was cut by 3 bases and J by 5 bases, with 13 bases left in between. CDR3 size: 14 residues. In nucleotides, the CDR3 is TGTGCCAGCAGTTTGGTTTCGTCTTTTTATGGCTACACCTTC. This codes for CASSLVSSFYGYTF.